This T cell receptor (beta chain) was sequenced in a study of early stage breast cancer tumors. In germline, CDR1 is SEHNR, CDR2 FQNEAQ (reference sequence). V lost 1 base to trimming and J lost 0 bases, with 10 bases between them. The CDR3 has 16 amino acids. Each sample had two DNA replicates, approximately 0.5 ug blood or approximately 1.5 ug tissue. Repertoires were generated with immunoSEQ multiplex PCR, while TCRdb's copy carries only in-frame clones and drops some. The sample gives approximately 3,000 clones, around 60% of which show up once; around 16% is in the top ten. The source is a person in their forties with breast cancer. The sequencing sample was made of breast tumor tissue. This chain connects TRBV7-9 to TRBJ1-3; D is unclear. The CDR3 is CASSLDLGVSGNTIYF. The CDR3, as DNA: TGTGCCAGCAGCTTAGATCTGGGAGTCTCTGGAAACACCATATATTTT.